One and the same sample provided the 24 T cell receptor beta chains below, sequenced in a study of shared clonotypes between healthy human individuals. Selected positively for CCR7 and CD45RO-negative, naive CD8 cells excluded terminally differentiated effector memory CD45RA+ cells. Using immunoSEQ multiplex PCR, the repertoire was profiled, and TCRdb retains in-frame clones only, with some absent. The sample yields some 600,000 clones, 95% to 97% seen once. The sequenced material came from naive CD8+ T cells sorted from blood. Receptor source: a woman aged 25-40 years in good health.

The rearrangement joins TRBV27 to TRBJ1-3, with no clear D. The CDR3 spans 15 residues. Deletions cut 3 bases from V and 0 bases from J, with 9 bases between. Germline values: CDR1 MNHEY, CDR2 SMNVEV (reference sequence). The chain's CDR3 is CASSFGRHSGNTIYF. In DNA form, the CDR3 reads TGTGCCAGCAGTTTTGGACGGCACTCTGGAAACACCATATATTTT.

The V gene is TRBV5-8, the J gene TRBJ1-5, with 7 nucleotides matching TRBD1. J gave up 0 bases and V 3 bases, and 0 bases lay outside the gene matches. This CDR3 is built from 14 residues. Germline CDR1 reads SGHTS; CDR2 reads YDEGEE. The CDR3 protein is CASSYRGSNQPQHF. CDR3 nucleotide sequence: TGTGCCAGCAGCTACAGGGGTAGCAATCAGCCCCAGCATTTT.

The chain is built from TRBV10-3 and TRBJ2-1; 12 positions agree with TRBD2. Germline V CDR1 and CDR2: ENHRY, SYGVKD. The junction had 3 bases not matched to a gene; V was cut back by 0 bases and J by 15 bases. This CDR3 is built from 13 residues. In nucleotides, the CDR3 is TGTGCCATCAGTGAGTCGACTAGCGGGAGAGGGTTCTTC. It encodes CAISESTSGRGFF.

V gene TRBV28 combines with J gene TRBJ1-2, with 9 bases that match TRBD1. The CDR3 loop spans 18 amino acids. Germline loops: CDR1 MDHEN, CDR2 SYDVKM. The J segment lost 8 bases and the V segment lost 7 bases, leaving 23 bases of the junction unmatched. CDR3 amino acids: CASTFELGQGAASGGYTF. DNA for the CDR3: TGTGCCAGCACCTTTGAATTGGGACAGGGAGCGGCCTCGGGAGGCTACACCTTC.

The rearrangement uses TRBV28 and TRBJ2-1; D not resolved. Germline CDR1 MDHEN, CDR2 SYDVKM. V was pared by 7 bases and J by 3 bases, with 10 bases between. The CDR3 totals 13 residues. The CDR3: CASTNPGYNEQFF. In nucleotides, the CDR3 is TGTGCCAGCACCAATCCGGGCTACAATGAGCAGTTCTTC.

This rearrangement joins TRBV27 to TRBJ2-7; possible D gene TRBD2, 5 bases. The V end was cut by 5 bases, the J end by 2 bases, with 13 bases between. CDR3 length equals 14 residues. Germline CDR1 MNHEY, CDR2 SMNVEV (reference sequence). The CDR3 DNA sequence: TGTGCCAGCAGTGCTTGGGAGACTACCTACGAGCAGTACTTC. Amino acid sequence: CASSAWETTYEQYF.

This CDR3 is CASSQVATGELFF. CDR3 coding DNA: TGCGCCAGCAGCCAAGTAGCCACCGGGGAGCTGTTTTTT. The chain combines TRBV4-1 with TRBJ2-2; D remains unclear. The CDR3 runs 13 residues. The germline CDR1 and CDR2 sequences are MGHRA and YSYEKL. Between the trimmed V and J ends, which lost 1 base and 4 bases, there was a span of 4 bases.

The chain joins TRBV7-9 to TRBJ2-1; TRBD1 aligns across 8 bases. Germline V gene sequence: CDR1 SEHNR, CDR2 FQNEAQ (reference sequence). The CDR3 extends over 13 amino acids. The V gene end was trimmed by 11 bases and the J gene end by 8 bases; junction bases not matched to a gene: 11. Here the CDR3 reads CAFGQGNNDEQFF. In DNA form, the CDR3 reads TGTGCCTTCGGACAGGGTAATAATGATGAGCAGTTCTTC.

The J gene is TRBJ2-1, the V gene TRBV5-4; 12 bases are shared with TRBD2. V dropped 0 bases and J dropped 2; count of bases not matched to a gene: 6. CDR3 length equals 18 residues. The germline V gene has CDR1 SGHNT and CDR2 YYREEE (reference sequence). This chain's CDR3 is CASSLEATSGSTYNEQFF. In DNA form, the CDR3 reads TGTGCCAGCAGCTTGGAAGCGACTAGCGGGAGTACCTACAATGAGCAGTTCTTC.

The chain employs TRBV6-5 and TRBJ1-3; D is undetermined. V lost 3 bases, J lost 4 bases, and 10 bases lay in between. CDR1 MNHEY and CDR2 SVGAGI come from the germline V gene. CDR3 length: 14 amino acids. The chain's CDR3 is CASSYVQAGNTIYF. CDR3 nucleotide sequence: TGTGCCAGCAGTTATGTTCAGGCCGGAAACACCATATATTTT.

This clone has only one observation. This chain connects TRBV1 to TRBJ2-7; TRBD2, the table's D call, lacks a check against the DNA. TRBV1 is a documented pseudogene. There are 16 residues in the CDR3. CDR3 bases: TGCACCAGCAGCCCCCGGACTAGCGGGAGGTTCGACGAGCAGTACTTC. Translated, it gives CTSSPRTSGRFDEQYF.

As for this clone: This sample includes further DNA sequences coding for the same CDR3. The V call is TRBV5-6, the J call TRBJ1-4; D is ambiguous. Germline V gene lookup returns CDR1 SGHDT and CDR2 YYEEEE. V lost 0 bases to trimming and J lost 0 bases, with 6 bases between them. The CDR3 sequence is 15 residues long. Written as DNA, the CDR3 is TGTGCCAGCAGCTTGGGGGCTTCAACTAATGAAAAACTGTTTTTT. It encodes CASSLGASTNEKLFF.

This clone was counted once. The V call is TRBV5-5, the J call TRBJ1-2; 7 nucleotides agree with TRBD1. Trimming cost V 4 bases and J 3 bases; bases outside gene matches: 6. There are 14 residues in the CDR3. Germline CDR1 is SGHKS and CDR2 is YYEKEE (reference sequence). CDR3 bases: TGTGCCAGCAGCCCTGGACAGGCTCACTATGGCTACACCTTC. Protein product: CASSPGQAHYGYTF.

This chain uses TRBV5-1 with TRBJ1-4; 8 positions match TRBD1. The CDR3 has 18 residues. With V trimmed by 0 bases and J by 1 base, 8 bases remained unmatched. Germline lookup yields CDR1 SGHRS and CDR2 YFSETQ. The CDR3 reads CASSLVGTGAITNEKLFF. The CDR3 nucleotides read TGCGCCAGCAGCTTGGTAGGGACAGGCGCCATAACTAATGAAAAACTGTTTTTT.

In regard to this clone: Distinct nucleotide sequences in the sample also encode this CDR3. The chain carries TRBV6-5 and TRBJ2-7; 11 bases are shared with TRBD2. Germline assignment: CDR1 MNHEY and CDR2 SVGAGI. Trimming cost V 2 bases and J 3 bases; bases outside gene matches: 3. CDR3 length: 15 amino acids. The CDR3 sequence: CASSYRLAGSYEQYF. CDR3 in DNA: TGTGCCAGCAGTTACCGACTAGCGGGAAGCTACGAGCAGTACTTC.

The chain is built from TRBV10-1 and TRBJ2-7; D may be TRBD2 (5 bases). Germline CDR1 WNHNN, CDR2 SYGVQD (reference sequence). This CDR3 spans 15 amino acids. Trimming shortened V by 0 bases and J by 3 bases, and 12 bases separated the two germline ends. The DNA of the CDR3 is TGCGCCAGCAGTGAGTCGGCTAGCAGGCTCTACGAGCAGTACTTC. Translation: CASSESASRLYEQYF.

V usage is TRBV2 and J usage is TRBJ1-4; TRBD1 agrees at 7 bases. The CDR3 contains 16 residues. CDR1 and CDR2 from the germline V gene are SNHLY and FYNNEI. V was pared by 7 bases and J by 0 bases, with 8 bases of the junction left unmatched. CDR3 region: CASTEGQAATNEKLFF. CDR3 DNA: TGTGCCAGCACCGAAGGACAGGCCGCAACTAATGAAAAACTGTTTTTT.

CDR3: CASSRTSGYNEQFF. The DNA of the CDR3 is TGTGCCAGCAGCCGGACTAGCGGCTACAATGAGCAGTTCTTC. V usage is TRBV13 and J usage is TRBJ2-1; TRBD2 matches at 10 bases. The CDR3 covers 14 residues. The ends lost 5 bases at V and 3 bases at J; junction bases unmatched: 1. The germline CDR1 and CDR2 sequences are PRHDT and FYEKMQ (reference sequence).

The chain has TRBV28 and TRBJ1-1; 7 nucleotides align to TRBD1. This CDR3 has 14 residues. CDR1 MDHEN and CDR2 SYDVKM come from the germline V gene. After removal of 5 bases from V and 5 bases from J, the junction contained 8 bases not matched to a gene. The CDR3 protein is CASSQPGTATEAFF. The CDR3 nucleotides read TGTGCCAGCAGTCAACCCGGGACAGCGACTGAAGCTTTCTTT.

The CDR3 spells CASSIFSGSYEQYF. The CDR3, as DNA: TGTGCCAGTAGTATATTCTCCGGATCCTACGAGCAGTACTTC. The gene calls are TRBV19 and TRBJ2-7; the D is unclear. The CDR3 length is 14 residues. Germline lookup yields CDR1 LNHDA and CDR2 SQIVND (reference sequence). Trimming took off 2 bases at V and 1 base at J, with 9 bases between the two ends. Looking up the rest from reference TRBV19 and TRBJ2-7 gives the full variable domain: DGGITQSPKYLFRKEGQNVTLSCEQNLNHDAMYWYRQDPGQGLRLIYYSQIVNDFQKGDIAEGYSVSREKKESFPLTVTSAQKNPTAFYLCASSIFSGSYEQYFGPGTRLTVT.

Here the CDR3 reads CASSKRLGKQYF. CDR3 nucleotides: TGTGCCAGCAGTAAAAGGCTGGGGAAGCAGTACTTC. V gene TRBV28 combines with J gene TRBJ2-7; D gene ambiguous. Germline V gives CDR1 MDHEN, CDR2 SYDVKM. Trimming stripped 5 bases from V and 8 bases from J, with 13 bases between. This CDR3 has 12 amino acids.

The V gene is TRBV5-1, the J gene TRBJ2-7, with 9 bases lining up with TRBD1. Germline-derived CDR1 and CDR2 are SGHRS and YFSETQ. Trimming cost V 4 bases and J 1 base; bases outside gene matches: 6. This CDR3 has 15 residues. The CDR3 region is CASSTGQGTSYEQYF. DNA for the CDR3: TGCGCCAGCAGCACCGGACAGGGGACGTCCTACGAGCAGTACTTC.

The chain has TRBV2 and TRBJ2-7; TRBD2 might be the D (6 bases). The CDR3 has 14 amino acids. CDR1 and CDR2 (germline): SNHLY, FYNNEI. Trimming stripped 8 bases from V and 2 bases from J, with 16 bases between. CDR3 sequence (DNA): TGTGCCAGCGGGATTGAGGGACTGGCCTACGAGCAGTACTTC. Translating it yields CASGIEGLAYEQYF.

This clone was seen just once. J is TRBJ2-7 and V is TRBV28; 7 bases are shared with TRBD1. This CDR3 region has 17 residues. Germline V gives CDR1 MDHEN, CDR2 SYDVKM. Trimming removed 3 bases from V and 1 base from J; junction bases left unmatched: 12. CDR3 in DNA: TGTGCCAGCAGTTTCCGGATCGGGACAGACTATTCCTACGAGCAGTACTTC. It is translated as CASSFRIGTDYSYEQYF. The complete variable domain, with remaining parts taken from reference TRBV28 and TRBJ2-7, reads DVKVTQSSRYLVKRTGEKVFLECVQDMDHENMFWYRQDPGLGLRLIYFSYDVKMKEKGDIPEGYSVSREKKERFSLILESASTNQTSMYLCASSFRIGTDYSYEQYFGPGTRLTVT.